This T cell receptor (beta chain) was recorded in a study of blood T cell repertoires in COVID-19 (TCRdb year 2020). Some background on the complete study: The collaborator samples originated in the United States, Italy and Spain and spanned the acute and convalescent phases of COVID-19. The material from the prospective study consisted of cDNA or gDNA derived from T cells, B-cell-depleted T cells, or PBMCs. The dataset comprised deeply sampled blood TCRbeta repertoires from subjects exposed to, actively infected with, or recovered from COVID-19. A freely available public database, intended as a resource for researchers studying the immune response to SARS-CoV-2, is where the repertoires were released. Samples were obtained from the ongoing ImmuneRACE study (first 160 participants) and from 950 to 1,500 subjects provided by 6 global collaborators. Nearly every sample came with metadata listing a de-identified subject ID, COVID-19 status, age in years and sex. Where available, HLA class I and class II types were obtained from metadata supplied by the sample provider rather than from assay-based typing. Broader findings and caveats from the paper: Clinical and demographic metadata were provided uncurated, with the amount varying by source and participant.

The CDR3 contains 17 residues, cysteine and phenylalanine counted. Of the read, only the CDR3 DNA is kept; its 51 bases are in frame from base 1. The V end gives up 0 bases and the J end 5 bases, leaving 9 bases in the junction not matched to a gene. Sequences LGHDT (CDR1) and YNNKEL (CDR2) are obtained from the germline V gene (reference sequence). Turning to this clone: This receptor's antigen is unknown. It has no much larger one-base neighbor in the sample; base qualities were not kept.

Whole blood was collected in K2EDTA tubes by collaborating institutions according to the institutions' own protocols. Collaborator samples were shipped for TCRbeta analysis as frozen whole blood, isolated PBMCs, or DNA extracted from either sample type. The immunoSEQ Assay, a bias-controlled multiplex PCR, was used to amplify TCRbeta CDR3 regions from genomic DNA. For the original study's pipeline: Within the assay, amplification of reference gene primers was used to estimate how many nucleated cells each sample contained. To quantify the absolute abundance of each unique TCRbeta CDR3 rearrangement, sequence reads were collapsed and filtered. Productive Simpson clonality was computed per sample as the square root of Simpson's diversity index over productive rearrangements. TCRdb took over this immuneACCESS table, retaining in-frame rearrangements with V and J assigned. Such tables are incomplete; in checked studies, under half of the missing clones stem from an unresolved V gene, and the remainder is unexplained. The V and J calls and clone size are taken from that table; D and trimming were inferred from the DNA. The sample data list 80,000 to 100,000 clones, and around 83% of these were observed just once. The top ten clones comprise over 10% of the sample.

The source material was peripheral blood. This sequence was found in an older woman in a cohort sampled during active or convalescent COVID-19. The chain is made from TRBV3-1 (or the pseudogene TRBV3-2) and TRBJ1-4; TRBD1 aligns with 7 central bases. The DNA reads TGTGCCAGCAGCCAAGATCTCCCGGGACAGAGAAATGAAAAACTGTTTTTT. This yields the protein CASSQDLPGQRNEKLFF.